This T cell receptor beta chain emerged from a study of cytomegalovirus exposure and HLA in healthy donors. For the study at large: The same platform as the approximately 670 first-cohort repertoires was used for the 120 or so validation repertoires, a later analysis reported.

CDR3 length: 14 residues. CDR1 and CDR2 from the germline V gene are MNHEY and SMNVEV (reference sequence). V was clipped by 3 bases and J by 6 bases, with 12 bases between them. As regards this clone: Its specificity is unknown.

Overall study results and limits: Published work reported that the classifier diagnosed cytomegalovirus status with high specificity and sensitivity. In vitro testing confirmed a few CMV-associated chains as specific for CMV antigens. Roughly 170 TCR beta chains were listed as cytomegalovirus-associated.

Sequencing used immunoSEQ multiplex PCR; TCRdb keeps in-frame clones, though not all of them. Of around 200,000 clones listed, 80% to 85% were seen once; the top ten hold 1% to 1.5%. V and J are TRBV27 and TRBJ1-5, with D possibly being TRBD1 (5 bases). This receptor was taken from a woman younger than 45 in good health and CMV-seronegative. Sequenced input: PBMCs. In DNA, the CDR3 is TGTGCCAGCAGTTTTCAGGATGGGGCTCAGCCCCAGCATTTT. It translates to CASSFQDGAQPQHF.